Given below is one TCR beta chain in context. The use of a sample-barcoded 5' primer and a J-beta primer mix characterized a second PCR of about 7 to 12 cycles. TCRdb processed the 5' RACE reads anew with MiXCR; each CDR3 protein has one entry. The sample consists of about 1.8 million distinct CDR3 sequences, around 48% of them appearing once. This sample stems from a study of blood T cells in healthy people across ages. The CDR3 contains 15 residues. The germline V and J ends were trimmed by 5 bases and 0 bases, with 12 bases remaining between them. Germline V gene lookup returns CDR1 MGHRA and CDR2 YSYEKL.

The sample comprised blood. The clonotype comes from a woman in her forties in good health. The J gene is TRBJ2-3, the V gene TRBV4-1, with a tentative D call TRBD1 (6 bases). The CDR3 DNA sequence: TGCGCCAGCAGCTGGGGGCAGTCTAGCACAGATACGCAGTATTTT. Translation gives CASSWGQSSTDTQYF.